This T cell receptor beta chain derives from a study of technical replicates of blood from several donors. V lost 3 bases to trimming and J lost 1 base; unmatched junction nucleotides: 3. Per the germline V gene, CDR1 is SGHNT and CDR2 is YYREEE (reference sequence). The CDR3 is made up of 17 amino acids. Only in-frame clones appear in the TCRdb table, and some are missing; sequencing was by immunoSEQ multiplex PCR. The table shows about 79,000 clones, with 85% to 95% occurring only once. The sample comprised T cells isolated from PBMCs. The sequence was collected from a human donor in good health. V usage is TRBV5-4 and J usage is TRBJ2-2, with 13 bases aligning to TRBD2. In DNA form, the CDR3 reads TGTGCCAGCAGCTGGACTAGCGGGGGCCGGAACACCGGGGAGCTGTTTTTT. It is translated as CASSWTSGGRNTGELFF. The whole variable domain, filled in from reference TRBV5-4 and TRBJ2-2, reads ETGVTQSPTHLIKTRGQQVTLRCSSQSGHNTVSWYQQALGQGPQFIFQYYREEENGRGNFPPRFSGLQFPNYSSELNVNALELDDSALYLCASSWTSGGRNTGELFFGEGSRLTVL.